This entry concerns a single T cell receptor (beta chain). CDR1 and CDR2 from the germline V gene are DFQATT and SNEGSKA (reference sequence). The CDR3 has 11 residues. With 4 bases removed from V and 15 bases from J, the gap between germline ends came to 16 bases. These data originate in a study of blood T cells in healthy people across ages. Next came a second PCR, run for about 7 to 12 cycles, which used a sample-barcoded 5' primer along with a J-beta primer mix. TCRdb fed the 5' RACE reads into MiXCR, producing one record per CDR3 protein. This table holds roughly 2 million distinct CDR3 sequences, roughly 52% found once.

The sample consisted of blood. The clonotype originates from a woman in her thirties or forties in good health. This sequence joins TRBV20-1 and TRBJ2-1; D might be TRBD2 (5 bases). CDR3 protein: CSATGLVGAFF. The DNA of the CDR3 is TGCAGTGCTACCGGACTCGTAGGTGCGTTCTTC.